This TCR beta chain is from a study of T-cell memory formation after mild COVID-19. Study observations and caveats: Contracting CD4+ clones lay largely in CM and EM, with CD8+ ones residing in EMRA. That cross-reactive memory joined was suggested by some responding clones appearing in pre-infection memory. Confirmation of SARS-CoV-2 specificity was lacking for second-wave clones peaking day 37.

For this clonotype: No antigen is known for it.

Constant-segment primers were used for 5'RACE, and the resulting TCR alpha and TCR beta cDNA libraries carried sample barcodes and UMIs. TCRdb redid the calling of the 5' RACE reads with MiXCR, one entry per CDR3 protein. The sample comprises approximately 570,000 distinct CDR3 sequences, over 15% of which are singletons, and 12% rests with the top ten. This sequence was found in an adult woman who had mild COVID-19 (a few samples of this study predate the infection). Cell type and time point are not known. Sequencing was done on a sample of PBMCs or a T cell subset sorted from them (not recorded which).

The chain's CDR3 is CASSEQVYGYTF. The CDR3 region has the DNA TGTGCCAGCAGCGAACAAGTTTATGGCTACACCTTC. V gene TRBV7-9 combines with J gene TRBJ1-2, with unresolved D. V lost 5 bases to trimming and J lost 5 bases, with 9 bases between them. The germline V gene encodes CDR1 SEHNR and CDR2 FQNEAQ (reference sequence). The CDR3 runs to 12 residues.